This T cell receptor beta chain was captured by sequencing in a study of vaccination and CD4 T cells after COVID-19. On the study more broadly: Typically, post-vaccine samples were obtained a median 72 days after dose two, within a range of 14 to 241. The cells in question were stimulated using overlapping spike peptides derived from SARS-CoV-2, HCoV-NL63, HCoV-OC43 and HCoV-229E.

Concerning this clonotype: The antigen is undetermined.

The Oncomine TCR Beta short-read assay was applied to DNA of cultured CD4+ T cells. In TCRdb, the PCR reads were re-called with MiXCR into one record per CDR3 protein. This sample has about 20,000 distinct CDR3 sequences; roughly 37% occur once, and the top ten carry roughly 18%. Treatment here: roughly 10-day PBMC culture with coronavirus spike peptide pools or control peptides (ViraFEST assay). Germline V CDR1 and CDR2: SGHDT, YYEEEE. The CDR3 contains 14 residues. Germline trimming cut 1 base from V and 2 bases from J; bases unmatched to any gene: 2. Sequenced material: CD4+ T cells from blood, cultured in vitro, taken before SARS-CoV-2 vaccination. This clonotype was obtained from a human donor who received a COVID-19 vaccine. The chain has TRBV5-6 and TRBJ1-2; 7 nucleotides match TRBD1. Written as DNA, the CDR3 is TGTGCCAGCAGCTTGATACAGGGGAACTATGGCTACACCTTC. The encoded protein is CASSLIQGNYGYTF.